The 5 T cell receptor beta chains reported below all come from one sample, sequenced in a study of regulatory T cells in long-lasting Graves disease. The sample's time point: persistent/refractory GD, antithyroid drugs over 5 years with positive TRAb. PBMCs were the source of the RNA used for TCR sequencing. In building TCR beta libraries, iRepertoire HTBI primers were used together with Arm-PCR of CDR3 regions. TCRdb passed the multiplex PCR reads through MiXCR, listing each CDR3 protein once. The data contain some 370,000 distinct CDR3 sequences, more than 20% of them singletons. The input for sequencing was peripheral blood mononuclear cells (PBMCs), taken when the disease was refractory, from a patient treated with antithyroid drugs. Every receptor here comes from a woman aged 40 to 50 with Graves disease.

This clonotype turned up a few times. This chain connects TRBV13 to TRBJ2-5; 10 bases line up with TRBD2. The ends lost 5 bases at V and 7 bases at J; junction bases unmatched: 16. The CDR3 spans 17 residues. Germline CDR1 reads PRHDT; CDR2 reads FYEKMQ (reference sequence). The CDR3 sequence is CASSRGVAGGLDLTQYF. The CDR3 nucleotides read TGTGCCAGCAGCCGGGGGGTAGCGGGAGGCCTCGACTTGACCCAGTACTTC. The variable domain in full, completed from reference TRBV13 and TRBJ2-5, reads AAGVIQSPRHLIKEKRETATLKCYPIPRHDTVYWYQQGPGQDPQFLISFYEKMQSDKGSIPDRFSAQQFSDYHSELNMSSLELGDSALYFCASSRGVAGGLDLTQYFGPGTRLLVL.

This clonotype has a handful of counts. CDR3 region: CASSRRGYTF. The CDR3 nucleotides are TGTGCCAGCAGTCGAAGGGGCTACACCTTC. V is TRBV28 and J is TRBJ1-2; no definite D call. This CDR3 spans 10 amino acids. Deletions cut 5 bases from V and 8 bases from J, with 6 bases between. The V gene's germline CDR1 is MDHEN and CDR2 SYDVKM.

This clonotype was counted only a few times. The conserved final phenylalanine or tryptophan is absent from the CDR3, which likely points to a read error. The CDR3 here is CASSHGLAGPSYEQYL. The DNA of the CDR3 is TGTGCCAGCAGCCATGGACTAGCGGGACCTTCCTACGAGCAGTACCTC. The chain uses TRBV7-2 and TRBJ2-7; TRBD2 matches 12 bases. Germline V gene sequence: CDR1 SGHTA, CDR2 FQGNSA. The ends lost 5 bases at V and 1 base at J; junction bases unmatched: 6. The CDR3 has 16 amino acids.

The chain joins TRBV30 to TRBJ2-7, with unresolved D. The germline gives CDR1 GTSNPN, CDR2 SVGIG (reference sequence). Trimming shortened V by 0 bases and J by 5 bases, and 5 bases separated the two germline ends. This CDR3 is 11 amino acids long. CDR3 nucleotide sequence: TGTGCCTGGAGTGTGCTGCACGAGCAGTACTTC. This translates into CAWSVLHEQYF.

The chain joins TRBV30 to TRBJ1-5; D is uncertain. V lost 1 base, J lost 4 bases, and 8 bases lay in between. This CDR3 has 13 residues. The germline V gene has CDR1 GTSNPN and CDR2 SVGIG (reference sequence). Written as DNA, the CDR3 is TGTGCCTGGAGTGATAGTTGGAATCAGCCCCAGCATTTT. Its translation: CAWSDSWNQPQHF.